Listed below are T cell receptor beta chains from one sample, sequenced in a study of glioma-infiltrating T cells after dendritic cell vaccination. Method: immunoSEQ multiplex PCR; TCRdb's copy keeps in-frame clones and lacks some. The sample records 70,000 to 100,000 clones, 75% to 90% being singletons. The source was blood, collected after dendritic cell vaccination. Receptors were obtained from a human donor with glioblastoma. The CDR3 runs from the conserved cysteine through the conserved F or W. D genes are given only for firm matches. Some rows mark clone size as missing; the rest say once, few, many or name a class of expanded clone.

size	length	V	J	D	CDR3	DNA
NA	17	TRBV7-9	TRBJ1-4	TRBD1	CASSPRTGLATNEKLFF	TGTGCCAGCAGCCCGAGGACAGGGCTTGCAACTAATGAAAAACTGTTTTTT
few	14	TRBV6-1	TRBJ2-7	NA	CASSEGHLFYEQYF	TGTGCCAGCAGTGAAGGACACCTCTTTTACGAGCAGTACTTC
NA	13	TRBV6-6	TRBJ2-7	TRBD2	CASRPTSVNEQYF	TGTGCCAGCAGACCAACTAGCGTCAACGAGCAGTACTTC
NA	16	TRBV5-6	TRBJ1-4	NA	CASSLVGGRTNEKLFF	TGTGCCAGCAGCTTGGTCGGGGGTAGGACTAATGAAAAACTGTTTTTT
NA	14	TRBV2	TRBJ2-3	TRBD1	CASSYRGRSDTQYF	TGTGCCAGCAGTTACAGGGGGCGCTCAGATACGCAGTATTTT
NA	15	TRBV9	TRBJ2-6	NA	CASSPISSGANVLTF	TGTGCCAGCAGCCCAATTAGCTCTGGGGCCAACGTCCTGACTTTC
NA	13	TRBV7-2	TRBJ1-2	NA	CASSRPGGYGYTF	TGTGCCAGCAGCCGGCCGGGGGGCTATGGCTACACCTTC
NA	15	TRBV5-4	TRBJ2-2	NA	CAAFGSGANTGELFF	TGTGCCGCCTTTGGCTCGGGGGCGAACACCGGGGAGCTGTTTTTT
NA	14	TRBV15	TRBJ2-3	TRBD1	CATSIRGRTDTQYF	TGTGCCACCAGCATAAGGGGGCGTACAGATACGCAGTATTTT
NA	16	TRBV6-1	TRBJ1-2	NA	CASSEGLGDAPWGYTF	TGTGCCAGCAGTGAAGGTCTCGGAGACGCCCCTTGGGGCTACACCTTC
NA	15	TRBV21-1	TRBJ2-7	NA	CASSWNSGLTYEQYF	TGTGCCAGCAGCTGGAATAGCGGGCTAACCTACGAGCAGTACTTC
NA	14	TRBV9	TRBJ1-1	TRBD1	CASNLWGQGAEAFF	TGTGCCAGCAACCTATGGGGACAGGGAGCTGAAGCTTTCTTT
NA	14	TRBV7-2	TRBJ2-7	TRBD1	CASSNDRGPYEQYF	TGTGCCAGCAGCAATGACAGGGGGCCCTACGAGCAGTACTTC
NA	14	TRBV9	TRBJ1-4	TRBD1	CASSVETGGEKLFF	TGTGCCAGCAGCGTAGAAACAGGGGGTGAAAAACTGTTTTTT
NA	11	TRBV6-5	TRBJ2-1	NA	CASSYHNEQFF	TGTGCCAGCAGTTACCATAATGAGCAGTTCTTC
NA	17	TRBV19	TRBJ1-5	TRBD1	CASSRREGQGIVRPQHF	TGTGCCAGTAGCCGCCGCGAAGGACAGGGGATTGTGCGGCCCCAGCATTTT
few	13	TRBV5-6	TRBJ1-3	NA	CASSSGQRDTIYF	TGTGCCAGCAGCTCCGGACAGAGGGACACCATATATTTT
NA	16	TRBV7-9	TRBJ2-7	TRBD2	CASSSGTSGGLYEQYF	TGTGCCAGCAGCTCCGGGACTAGCGGGGGTTTGTACGAGCAGTACTTC
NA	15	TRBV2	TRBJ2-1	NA	CASSEPATSYNEQFF	TGTGCCAGCAGTGAACCAGCGACTTCCTACAATGAGCAGTTCTTC
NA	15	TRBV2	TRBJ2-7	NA	CASSEDVTRPLEQYF	TGTGCCAGCAGTGAAGATGTTACGCGGCCTCTCGAGCAGTACTTC
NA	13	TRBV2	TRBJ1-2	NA	CASREDRNYGYTF	TGTGCCAGCCGCGAGGACAGAAACTATGGCTACACCTTC
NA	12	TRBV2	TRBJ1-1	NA	CASSDVRLAAFF	TGTGCCAGCAGTGACGTACGACTGGCAGCTTTCTTT
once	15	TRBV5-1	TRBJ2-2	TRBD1	CASSLDRAPTGELFF	TGCGCCAGCAGCCTGGACAGGGCTCCCACCGGGGAGCTGTTTTTT
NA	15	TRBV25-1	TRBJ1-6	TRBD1	CASADRGLYNSPLHF	TGTGCCAGCGCCGACAGGGGGCTCTATAATTCACCCCTCCACTTT
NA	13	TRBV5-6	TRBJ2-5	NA	CASSLLGEETQYF	TGTGCCAGCAGCTTGCTCGGGGAAGAGACCCAGTACTTC
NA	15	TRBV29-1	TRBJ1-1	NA	CSVLVVGRENTEAFF	TGCAGCGTCCTAGTGGTGGGCAGGGAGAACACTGAAGCTTTCTTT
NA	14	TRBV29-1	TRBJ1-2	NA	CSVEDTDYLYGYTF	TGCAGCGTTGAAGATACAGACTACCTCTATGGCTACACCTTC
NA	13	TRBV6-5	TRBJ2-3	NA	CASSRGLPDTQYF	TGTGCCAGCAGTAGAGGACTCCCGGATACGCAGTATTTT
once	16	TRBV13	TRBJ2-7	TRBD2	CASSPSTPGGSYEQYF	TGTGCCAGCAGCCCGAGTACTCCGGGAGGGAGCTACGAGCAGTACTTC